The 9 T cell receptor beta chains below come from one sample, sequenced in a study of T cell changes during pregnancy in multiple sclerosis. TCRdb's table, derived via immunoSEQ multiplex PCR, lists solely in-frame clones and lacks some. The sample holds about 41,000 clones, 89% seen once. The sequences come from CD4+ T cells from peripheral blood mononuclear cells, collected in the first trimester of pregnancy. The receptors shown here come from a female donor with multiple sclerosis, enrolled in a pregnancy study.

The chain couples TRBV11-2 to TRBJ2-7; TRBD2 aligns across 12 bases. The V and J ends lost 7 bases and 0 bases, in that order; junction bases with no gene match: 4. The CDR3 spans 15 residues. CDR1 and CDR2 from the germline V gene are SGHAT and FQNNGV. The CDR3 loop is CASTSTSGSSYEQYF. In DNA, the CDR3 is TGTGCCAGCACCTCGACTAGCGGGAGCTCCTACGAGCAGTACTTC.

The chain combines TRBV5-4 with TRBJ1-2; D ambiguous. Trimming left V 0 bases short and J 11 bases short, with 8 bases between. The germline CDR1 and CDR2 sequences are SGHNT and YYREEE (reference sequence). This CDR3 has 11 amino acids. The CDR3 here is CASSLGGNYTF. CDR3 coding DNA: TGTGCCAGCAGCTTGGGAGGGAATTACACCTTC.

This chain connects TRBV11-2 to TRBJ2-3; D is possibly TRBD2 (6 bases). V was cut by 4 bases and J by 2 bases, with 16 bases left in between. Germline V gene data show CDR1 as SGHAT and CDR2 as FQNNGV. This CDR3 is 16 amino acids long. CDR3 region: CASSYVGGKITDTQYF. CDR3 coding DNA: TGTGCCAGCAGCTACGTCGGCGGGAAGATCACAGATACGCAGTATTTT.

This sequence joins TRBV7-2 and TRBJ2-1; TRBD2 aligns across 9 bases. Trimming at V came to 1 base and at J to 7 bases, leaving 8 bases not matched to a gene. The germline V gene encodes CDR1 SGHTA and CDR2 FQGNSA. This CDR3 is 16 amino acids long. In DNA, the CDR3 is TGTGCCAGCAGCTTAGGTAATAGCGGGAGTCAAAATGAGCAGTTCTTC. Translated, it gives CASSLGNSGSQNEQFF.

Written as DNA, the CDR3 is TGTGCCAGCAGTTTCAGGGGGCACGTTCAGCCCCAGCATTTT. It encodes CASSFRGHVQPQHF. The chain has TRBV28 and TRBJ1-5; 8 bases match TRBD1. Germline CDR1 MDHEN, CDR2 SYDVKM. Germline trimming cut 3 bases from V and 6 bases from J; bases unmatched to any gene: 4. The CDR3 contains 14 residues.

The chain links TRBV7-9 to TRBJ2-7; no clear D gene. Trimming cost V 5 bases and J 3 bases, with 5 bases left between them. CDR3 length: 11 amino acids. Germline V lookup: CDR1 SEHNR, CDR2 FQNEAQ (reference sequence). The CDR3 DNA is TGTGCCAGCAGCACCTACTACGAGCAGTACTTC. Translating it yields CASSTYYEQYF.

V gene TRBV28 combines with J gene TRBJ1-4; D uncertain. CDR1 and CDR2 from the germline V gene are MDHEN and SYDVKM. CDR3 length: 14 amino acids. The V end lost 6 bases, the J end lost 4 bases, and 12 bases lay between the germline ends. CDR3 nucleotide sequence: TGTGCCAGCAGCGCGGGCCCGCTTAATGAAAAACTGTTTTTT. It translates to CASSAGPLNEKLFF.

V and J are TRBV27 and TRBJ2-7; D might be TRBD2 (6 bases). The germline V gene has CDR1 MNHEY and CDR2 SMNVEV (reference sequence). This CDR3 is built from 13 residues. The V gene lost 10 bases and the J gene lost 4 bases, with 17 bases spanning the gap. This chain's CDR3 is CATGGANTYEQYF. In DNA form, the CDR3 reads TGTGCCACCGGCGGGGCTAATACGTACGAGCAGTACTTC.

The V call is TRBV15, the J call TRBJ2-1, with 8 bases identical to TRBD1. CDR1 and CDR2 (germline): LNHNV, YYDKDF (reference sequence). The CDR3 runs 15 residues. Trimming took 5 bases from V and 6 from J; bases not matched to a gene: 9. DNA for the CDR3: TGTGCCACCAGCCCCCGGACAGGGATCGTCAATGAGCAGTTCTTC. It translates to CATSPRTGIVNEQFF. Using reference TRBV15 and TRBJ2-1 for the parts outside the CDR3, the full variable domain is DAMVIQNPRYQVTQFGKPVTLSCSQTLNHNVMYWYQQKSSQAPKLLFHYYDKDFNNEADTPDNFQSRRPNTSFCFLDIRSPGLGDTAMYLCATSPRTGIVNEQFFGPGTRLTVL.